Listed here are 27 T cell receptor beta chains from one sample, sequenced in a study of Ad26.COV2.S vaccination and SARS-CoV-2 variants. Treatment: about 20 received Ad26.COV2.S at low or high dose, single or two shots; about 5 received placebo; per-sample allocation not given. Following the first vaccine or placebo injection, samples were taken on day 63. Profiled with immunoSEQ multiplex PCR; TCRdb holds only in-frame clones, not every one. The sample has a few hundred thousand clones, over 75% seen once. The specimen was peripheral blood, collected in a trial of Ad26.COV2.S vaccine versus placebo. The receptors here all came from a person between 18 and 59 years old who received the Ad26.COV2.S COVID-19 vaccine or a placebo.

This chain links TRBV5-4 with TRBJ2-7; a weak D match, TRBD2 (6 bases). The CDR3 is made up of 15 amino acids. V was trimmed by 4 bases and J by 0 bases, leaving 14 bases between them. Germline assignment: CDR1 SGHNT and CDR2 YYREEE (reference sequence). The CDR3 nucleotides read TGTGCCAGCAGCCTGGACGGGAGAAGCTCCTACGAGCAGTACTTC. It encodes CASSLDGRSSYEQYF.

CDR3 sequence reads: CASSSRGAGANVLTF. CDR3 nucleotides: TGTGCCAGCAGCTCCAGGGGTGCCGGGGCCAACGTCCTGACTTTC. This rearrangement joins TRBV7-9 to TRBJ2-6, with D tentatively TRBD1 (6 bases). Germline values: CDR1 SEHNR, CDR2 FQNEAQ (reference sequence). The length of the CDR3 is 15 residues. V lost 4 bases, J lost 4 bases, and 11 bases lay in between.

The chain joins TRBV6-5 to TRBJ2-1, with 9 bases fitting TRBD1. The CDR3 runs to 14 residues. The V segment lost 7 bases and the J segment 8 bases; nucleotides outside the gene matches: 9. Germline assignment: CDR1 MNHEY and CDR2 SVGAGI. The CDR3 here is CASTRTGDIHEQFF. For the CDR3, the DNA is TGTGCCAGCACCCGGACAGGGGATATCCATGAGCAGTTCTTC.

This clone was seen only a few times. This chain links TRBV14 with TRBJ2-7; D call uncertain. Looked up from germline, CDR1 is SGHDN and CDR2 is FVKESK. The CDR3 has 12 amino acids. V lost 1 base and J 6 bases, leaving 7 bases between the germline ends. The CDR3 nucleotides read TGTGCCAGCAGCCAAGTGGGTTTCGAGCAGTACTTC. The encoded protein is CASSQVGFEQYF.

The genes are TRBV9 and TRBJ2-3, with a weak D call TRBD2 (5 bases). Germline CDR1 is SGDLS and CDR2 is YYNGEE. This CDR3 is built from 16 residues. V shed 0 bases and J shed 10 bases, with 21 bases lying between them. The CDR3 nucleotides are TGTGCCAGCAGCGTAGGTGTCGTTCTCGGGATAGGCGCGCAGTATTTT. This sequence encodes CASSVGVVLGIGAQYF.

The CDR3 is CASGLAGSYEQYF. As DNA, the CDR3 is TGTGCCAGCGGACTAGCGGGCTCCTACGAGCAGTACTTC. This rearrangement joins TRBV6-5 to TRBJ2-7; TRBD2 matches 11 bases. V gave up 8 bases and J gave up 0 bases; unmatched junction bases: 0. CDR3 length equals 13 residues. Germline V gene data show CDR1 as MNHEY and CDR2 as SVGAGI.

The chain joins TRBV28 to TRBJ1-4; D may be TRBD1 (5 bases). The V gene's germline CDR1 is MDHEN and CDR2 SYDVKM. V lost 4 bases, J lost 3 bases, and 12 bases lay in between. The CDR3 loop spans 15 amino acids. The CDR3, as DNA: TGTGCCAGCAGTTCGACGACAGTTCCTAATGAAAAACTGTTTTTT. This translates into CASSSTTVPNEKLFF.

The chain employs TRBV15 and TRBJ2-1, with 9 bases lining up with TRBD1. CDR1 and CDR2 from the germline V gene are LNHNV and YYDKDF (reference sequence). V dropped 2 bases and J dropped 7; count of bases not matched to a gene: 12. The CDR3 is 17 residues long. CDR3 loop: CATSRRTGVGSGNEQFF. CDR3 nucleotide sequence: TGTGCCACCAGCAGAAGGACAGGGGTGGGGTCCGGGAATGAGCAGTTCTTC. Combining the CDR3 with reference TRBV15 and TRBJ2-1 gives the whole variable domain DAMVIQNPRYQVTQFGKPVTLSCSQTLNHNVMYWYQQKSSQAPKLLFHYYDKDFNNEADTPDNFQSRRPNTSFCFLDIRSPGLGDTAMYLCATSRRTGVGSGNEQFFGPGTRLTVL.

The gene calls are TRBV7-2 and TRBJ2-1; D possibly corresponds to TRBD1 (5 bases). V was clipped by 4 bases and J by 6 bases, with 16 bases between them. CDR1 and CDR2 from the germline V gene are SGHTA and FQGNSA. The CDR3 covers 15 residues. Here the CDR3 reads CASSSVTGTGNEQFF. The DNA of the CDR3 is TGTGCCAGCAGCTCGGTAACAGGTACGGGCAATGAGCAGTTCTTC.

The chain uses TRBV28 and TRBJ1-4; D possibly corresponds to TRBD1 (5 bases). Trimming cost V 4 bases and J 7 bases, with 16 bases left between them. This CDR3 spans 15 amino acids. Germline V gene lookup returns CDR1 MDHEN and CDR2 SYDVKM. CDR3 in DNA: TGTGCCAGCAGTTCCTCCGGGACGGGTGGTGAAAAACTGTTTTTT. Translating gives CASSSSGTGGEKLFF.

This clone appeared once. The chain joins TRBV29-1 to TRBJ2-7, with 11 bases fitting TRBD2. CDR3 length: 16 residues. With V trimmed by 1 base and J by 1 base, 6 bases remained unmatched. Germline assignment: CDR1 SQVTM and CDR2 ANQGSEA. DNA for the CDR3: TGCAGCGTTGAAGGCGGGGGACTAGCGGAATCCTACGAGCAGTACTTC. This sequence encodes CSVEGGGLAESYEQYF.

CDR3 DNA: TGTGCCAGCAGTTTTGCGAGGGCCGGCGAGCAGTACTTC. Protein product: CASSFARAGEQYF. The rearrangement links TRBV12-3 or TRBV12-4 to TRBJ2-7; tentative D call: TRBD2 (5 bases). V shed 3 bases and J shed 6 bases, with 12 bases lying between them. CDR3 length equals 13 residues.

The chain links TRBV11-2 to TRBJ2-7, with 8 bases fitting TRBD2. The V gene end was trimmed by 2 bases and the J gene end by 3 bases; junction bases not matched to a gene: 6. Germline V gene lookup returns CDR1 SGHAT and CDR2 FQNNGV. This CDR3 has 15 amino acids. The CDR3 loop reads CASSLRVAGIYEQYF. CDR3 DNA sequence: TGTGCCAGCAGCTTACGGGTAGCGGGAATCTACGAGCAGTACTTC. Looking up the rest from reference TRBV11-2 and TRBJ2-7 gives the full variable domain: EAGVAQSPRYKIIEKRQSVAFWCNPISGHATLYWYQQILGQGPKLLIQFQNNGVVDDSQLPKDRFSAERLKGVDSTLKIQPAKLEDSAVYLCASSLRVAGIYEQYFGPGTRLTVT.

The rearrangement joins TRBV13 to TRBJ1-2, with 7 bases lining up with TRBD1. CDR1 is PRHDT and CDR2 is FYEKMQ in the germline V gene (reference sequence). The CDR3 runs 14 residues. Losses at the gene ends were 0 bases for V and 3 bases for J; bases not matched to a gene: 1. The CDR3 region is CASSLGGGDYGYTF. The DNA of the CDR3 is TGTGCCAGCAGCTTAGGAGGGGGCGACTATGGCTACACCTTC. The whole variable domain, filled in from reference TRBV13 and TRBJ1-2, reads AAGVIQSPRHLIKEKRETATLKCYPIPRHDTVYWYQQGPGQDPQFLISFYEKMQSDKGSIPDRFSAQQFSDYHSELNMSSLELGDSALYFCASSLGGGDYGYTFGSGTRLTVV.

This chain's CDR3 is CASLSDYGYTF. CDR3 DNA sequence: TGTGCCAGCCTGTCGGACTATGGCTACACCTTC. The gene calls are TRBV6-5 and TRBJ1-2, with no clear D. The CDR3 sequence is 11 residues long. Trimming removed 8 bases at V and 3 bases at J, with 7 bases between. Germline CDR1 reads MNHEY; CDR2 reads SVGAGI.

This chain connects TRBV6-5 to TRBJ2-7; 8 bases are shared with TRBD1. V shed 7 bases and J 4 bases; nucleotides not matched to a gene: 9. Germline V gene sequence: CDR1 MNHEY, CDR2 SVGAGI. The CDR3 is made up of 14 amino acids. CDR3 residues: CASNPDREFYEQYF. In DNA form, the CDR3 reads TGTGCCAGCAATCCGGACAGGGAGTTTTACGAGCAGTACTTC.

This clone was observed once. The chain recombines TRBV27 with TRBJ1-4; D not certain. The germline V gene encodes CDR1 MNHEY and CDR2 SMNVEV (reference sequence). V shed 4 bases and J shed 0 bases, with 6 bases lying between them. This CDR3 comprises 14 residues. The CDR3 loop reads CASSSIATNEKLFF. For the CDR3, the DNA is TGTGCCAGCAGTTCTATTGCAACTAATGAAAAACTGTTTTTT. Looking up the rest from reference TRBV27 and TRBJ1-4 gives the full variable domain: EAQVTQNPRYLITVTGKKLTVTCSQNMNHEYMSWYRQDPGLGLRQIYYSMNVEVTDKGDVPEGYKVSRKEKRNFPLILESPSPNQTSLYFCASSSIATNEKLFFGSGTQLSVL.

The chain joins TRBV19 to TRBJ1-5, with 10 positions matching TRBD1. The CDR3 spans 14 residues. Trimming removed 4 bases from V and 7 bases from J; junction bases left unmatched: 4. Germline V gene sequence: CDR1 LNHDA, CDR2 SQIVND (reference sequence). The CDR3 is CASSKGQGGQPQHF. CDR3 DNA: TGTGCCAGTAGTAAAGGACAGGGGGGCCAGCCCCAGCATTTT.

This chain links TRBV24-1 with TRBJ2-2, with 8 nucleotides matching TRBD1. Germline trimming cut 4 bases from V and 1 base from J; bases unmatched to any gene: 4. The CDR3 consists of 16 residues. The germline V gene encodes CDR1 KGHDR and CDR2 SFDVKD. CDR3 region: CATSDPGQENTGELFF. The CDR3, as DNA: TGTGCCACCAGTGACCCGGGACAGGAGAACACCGGGGAGCTGTTTTTT.

In regard to this clone: This sample also contains other DNA sequences that code for the same CDR3. This chain links TRBV28 with TRBJ1-4, with 9 bases fitting TRBD1. CDR3 length: 14 residues. V lost 5 bases and J lost 5; bases outside the gene matches: 3. Germline CDR1 MDHEN, CDR2 SYDVKM. CDR3 nucleotides: TGTGCCAGCAGTCTGACAGGGGGGAATGAAAAACTGTTTTTT. Its protein is CASSLTGGNEKLFF.

The chain joins TRBV19 to TRBJ1-3; 7 positions agree with TRBD1. Germline values: CDR1 LNHDA, CDR2 SQIVND (reference sequence). V trimming: 3 bases; J trimming: 0 bases; junction bases outside the gene matches: 5. CDR3 length: 16 amino acids. CDR3 residues: CASSIGGTASGNTIYF. In DNA form, the CDR3 reads TGTGCCAGTAGTATCGGAGGGACAGCCTCTGGAAACACCATATATTTT.

V usage is TRBV27 and J usage is TRBJ2-3; D unclear. Between the trimmed V and J ends, which lost 6 bases and 2 bases, there was a span of 6 bases. CDR1 is MNHEY, CDR2 SMNVEV, per germline (reference sequence). The CDR3 spans 12 residues. For the CDR3, the DNA is TGTGCCAGCAGCCGAGACACAGATACGCAGTATTTT. It specifies CASSRDTDTQYF.

This sequence joins TRBV6-5 and TRBJ2-5; TRBD2 aligns across 11 bases. This CDR3 spans 15 amino acids. Trimming removed 7 bases from V and 7 bases from J; junction bases left unmatched: 11. Per germline, CDR1 MNHEY and CDR2 SVGAGI. CDR3 DNA: TGTGCCAGCAAGGAAGGGACTAGCGGAAGAATGACCCAGTACTTC. This sequence encodes CASKEGTSGRMTQYF.

This clone was observed once. The chain combines TRBV7-6 with TRBJ2-5; D is perhaps TRBD2 (6 bases). V shed 5 bases and J shed 2 bases, with 15 bases lying between them. Germline V CDR1 and CDR2: SGHVS, FNYEAQ. The CDR3 totals 15 residues. The DNA of the CDR3 is TGTGCCAGCAGCGTTGGGGGGTTGTCGCAAGAGACCCAGTACTTC. It is translated as CASSVGGLSQETQYF.

This clone was observed once. V and J are TRBV6-5 and TRBJ1-2, with D possibly being TRBD1 (6 bases). V lost 0 bases to trimming and J lost 8 bases, with 10 bases between them. The CDR3 runs to 13 residues. The germline gives CDR1 MNHEY, CDR2 SVGAGI. The CDR3 loop reads CASSYSRTVGYTF. As DNA, the CDR3 is TGTGCCAGCAGTTACTCTCGGACAGTCGGCTACACCTTC.

The rearrangement joins TRBV5-4 to TRBJ2-7, with a tentative D call TRBD2 (6 bases). The V end was cut by 0 bases, the J end by 0 bases, with 19 bases between. Germline CDR1 reads SGHNT; CDR2 reads YYREEE (reference sequence). This CDR3 is built from 18 residues. In DNA form, the CDR3 reads TGTGCCAGCAGCTTGGCCGTGGGGATTAGCGGACTCTCCTACGAGCAGTACTTC. Protein: CASSLAVGISGLSYEQYF.

The chain combines TRBV6-4 with TRBJ2-1; maybe TRBD1 (7 bases). V shed 5 bases and J shed 9 bases, with 17 bases lying between them. The germline gives CDR1 MRHNA, CDR2 SNTAGT. The CDR3 spans 14 residues. CDR3 residues: CASSSGGPPLEQFF. As DNA, the CDR3 is TGTGCCAGCAGTTCAGGGGGGCCCCCCCTTGAGCAGTTCTTC.